This entry features one T cell receptor beta chain sequence. The entry originates in a study of shared clonotypes between healthy human individuals. Terminally differentiated effector memory CD45RA+ cells were excluded by CCR7 positive selection of CD45RO-negative cells. Produced via immunoSEQ multiplex PCR; TCRdb's table is partial and in-frame only. The sample contains around 1,900,000 clones, approximately 92% of which appear only once. This TCR derives from a man in his late teens or twenties in good health. Some clones in this sample may be carry-over from other donors' samples. The sequenced material came from naive CD8+ T cells from PBMCs.

This CDR3 reads CASSNDSPYGYTF. CDR3 DNA sequence: TGTGCCAGCAGCAACGACAGTCCCTATGGCTACACCTTC. This chain uses TRBV7-9 with TRBJ1-2; a weak D match, TRBD1 (5 bases). Germline V gene lookup returns CDR1 SEHNR and CDR2 FQNEAQ (reference sequence). The CDR3 is made up of 13 amino acids. Trimming took 5 bases from V and 4 from J, leaving 11 bases between them.